This TCR beta chain was documented in a study of T cells after yellow fever vaccination. Regarding the study as a whole: Detected again after the booster were most primary-vaccination clones, at 95% to 98% CD4 and 88% CD8.

This CDR3 has 13 amino acids. Trimming took 8 bases from V and 3 from J, leaving 10 bases between them. CDR1 and CDR2 from the germline V gene are ENHRY and SYGVKD. Making TCR cDNA involved 5'RACE template switching, which added UMIs and a universal primer site. MiXCR, run by TCRdb on the 5' RACE reads, gives a single entry per CDR3 protein. The sample includes some 350,000 distinct CDR3 sequences, about 4% of them seen just once. This clonotype was recorded at least ten times. Its cognate antigen is unknown. The input for sequencing was PBMCs, taken 5 days after the yellow fever booster vaccination. The chain couples TRBV10-3 to TRBJ1-4; D call uncertain. This receptor was obtained from a man aged 18 to 29 who received the YFV17D yellow fever vaccine. The CDR3 protein is CAISPDPNEKLFF. The CDR3 DNA sequence: TGTGCCATCTCCCCGGACCCTAATGAAAAACTGTTTTTT.